Given below is one T cell receptor beta chain in context. Its antigen is still unknown. This sample was included in a study of somatic mutations in cytotoxic T cells in rheumatoid arthritis. Study context: Using a FACSAria II or Sony SH800, a portion of the V beta antibody-stained T-cell populations were flow-sorted at nearly 100% purity, and among those populations were V beta1+ cells that were then sequenced for TCRB.

Study findings and constraints: Among patients with rheumatoid arthritis, but not healthy controls, CD8+ clonality increased with age. Exceedance of 20% of CD8+ cells by the largest CD8+ clone occurred in about an eighth of the 65 patients. CD8+ T-cell clonality did not differ significantly between rheumatoid arthritis patients and age-matched healthy controls.

TCRdb's copy holds only in-frame clones and misses some; the assay was immunoSEQ multiplex PCR. This table has over 9,000 clones, approximately 70% appearing once. Germline V gives CDR1 MNHNY, CDR2 SVGAGI (reference sequence). The CDR3 consists of 14 residues. V was pared by 6 bases and J by 0 bases, with 12 bases between. Sequencing was carried out using CD8+ T cells sorted from blood. This clonotype was obtained from a man aged 60-69 years in good health. This sequence joins TRBV6-6 and TRBJ2-7; D possibly corresponds to TRBD2 (6 bases). CDR3 residues: CASSARGTSYEQYF. CDR3 bases: TGTGCCAGCAGCGCCCGGGGGACCTCCTACGAGCAGTACTTC.